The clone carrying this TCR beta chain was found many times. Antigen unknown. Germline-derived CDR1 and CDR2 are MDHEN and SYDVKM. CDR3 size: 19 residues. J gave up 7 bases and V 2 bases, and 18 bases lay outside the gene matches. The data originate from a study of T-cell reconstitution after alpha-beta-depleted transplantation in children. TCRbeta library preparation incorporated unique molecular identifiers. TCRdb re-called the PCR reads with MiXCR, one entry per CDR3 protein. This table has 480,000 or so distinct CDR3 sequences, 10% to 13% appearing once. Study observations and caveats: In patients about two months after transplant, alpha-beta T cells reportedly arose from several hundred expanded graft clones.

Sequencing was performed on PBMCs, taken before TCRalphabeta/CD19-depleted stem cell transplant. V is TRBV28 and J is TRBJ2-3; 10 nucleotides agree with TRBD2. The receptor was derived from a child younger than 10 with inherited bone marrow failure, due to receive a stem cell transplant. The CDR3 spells CASSLPLPGLAGEVYTQYF. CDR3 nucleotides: TGTGCCAGCAGTTTACCACTACCTGGGCTAGCGGGAGAAGTGTATACGCAGTATTTT.